These 5 T cell receptor beta chains came from one sample sequenced in a study of blood T cell repertoires in COVID-19. The table came from immunoSEQ multiplex PCR; TCRdb's copy has only in-frame clones and leaves some out. The repertoire consists of some 130,000 clones, with 70% to 80% occurring once and the leading ten covering about a tenth. Sequenced input: peripheral blood. These receptor sequences come from a man aged 60-69 years who had recovered from COVID-19.

The V and J genes are TRBV30 and TRBJ1-1, with D maybe TRBD1 (5 bases). Trimming removed 0 bases at V and 8 bases at J, with 16 bases between. Germline loops: CDR1 GTSNPN, CDR2 SVGIG (reference sequence). This CDR3 comprises 14 residues. The CDR3 spells CAWSVSTNGGEAFF. CDR3 sequence (DNA): TGTGCCTGGAGTGTATCTACTAACGGGGGGGAAGCTTTCTTT.

The chain is built from TRBV4-1 and TRBJ1-3; no firm D call. Germline CDR1 and CDR2: MGHRA and YSYEKL. V lost 7 bases and J 0 bases, leaving 10 bases between the germline ends. This CDR3 is 14 amino acids long. The CDR3 reads CASTGVHSGNTIYF. The CDR3 region has the DNA TGCGCCAGCACGGGTGTTCACTCTGGAAACACCATATATTTT.

The V and J genes are TRBV12-3 or TRBV12-4 and TRBJ1-1; 8 bases align to TRBD1. The CDR3 totals 13 residues. The ends lost 8 bases at V and 4 bases at J; junction bases unmatched: 6. The CDR3 is CASAGGVGTEAFF. Written as DNA, the CDR3 is TGTGCCAGCGCAGGGGGCGTGGGCACTGAAGCTTTCTTT.

The chain joins TRBV19 to TRBJ1-1; D unclear. CDR1 and CDR2 (germline): LNHDA, SQIVND (reference sequence). This CDR3 is 13 amino acids long. The germline V and J ends were trimmed by 7 bases and 3 bases, with 12 bases remaining between them. The CDR3 spells CASNLNRDTEAFF. For the CDR3, the DNA is TGTGCCAGTAATCTCAACCGGGACACTGAAGCTTTCTTT.

This clone was counted only a few times. The rearrangement uses TRBV9 and TRBJ2-7; 7 bases are a match to TRBD1. The CDR3 loop spans 14 amino acids. Trimming removed 0 bases from V and 4 bases from J; junction bases left unmatched: 4. Germline V gene lookup returns CDR1 SGDLS and CDR2 YYNGEE. The CDR3 region has the DNA TGTGCCAGCAGCGTAGAGGGCAGGGGGTACGAGCAGTACTTC. Its translation is CASSVEGRGYEQYF.